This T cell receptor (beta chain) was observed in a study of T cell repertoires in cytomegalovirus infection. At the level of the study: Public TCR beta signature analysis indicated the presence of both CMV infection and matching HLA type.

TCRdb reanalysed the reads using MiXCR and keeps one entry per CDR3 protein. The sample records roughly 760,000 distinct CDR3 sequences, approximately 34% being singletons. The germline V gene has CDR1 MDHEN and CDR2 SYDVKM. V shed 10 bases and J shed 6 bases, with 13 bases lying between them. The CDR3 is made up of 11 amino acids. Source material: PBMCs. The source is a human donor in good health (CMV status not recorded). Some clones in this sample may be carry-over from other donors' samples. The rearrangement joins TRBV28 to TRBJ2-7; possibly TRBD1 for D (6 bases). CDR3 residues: CAILRGSEQYF. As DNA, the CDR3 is TGTGCCATCCTCAGGGGCAGCGAGCAGTACTTC.